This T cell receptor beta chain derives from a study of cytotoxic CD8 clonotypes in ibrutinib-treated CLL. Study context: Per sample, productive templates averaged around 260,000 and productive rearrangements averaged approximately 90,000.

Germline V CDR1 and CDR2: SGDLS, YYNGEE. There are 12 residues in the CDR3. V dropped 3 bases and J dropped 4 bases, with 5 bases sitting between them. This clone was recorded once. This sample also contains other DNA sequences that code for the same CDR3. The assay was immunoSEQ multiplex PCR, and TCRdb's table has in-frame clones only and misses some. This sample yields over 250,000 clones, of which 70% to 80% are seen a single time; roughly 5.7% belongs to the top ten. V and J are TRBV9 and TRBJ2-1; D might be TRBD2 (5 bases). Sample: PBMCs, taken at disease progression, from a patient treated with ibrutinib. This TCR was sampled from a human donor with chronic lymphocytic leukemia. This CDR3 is CASSAGYNEQFF. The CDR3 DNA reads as TGTGCCAGCAGCGCGGGATACAATGAGCAGTTCTTC.